This T cell receptor (beta chain) was captured by sequencing in a study of OX40 agonist ivuxolimab in advanced cancers. The repertoire was sequenced with immunoSEQ multiplex PCR; TCRdb's copy has only in-frame clones and lacks some. Here the sample spans fewer than 55,000 clones, over 70% being singletons. The trim removed 6 bases at V and 6 bases at J, leaving 3 bases unmatched. Germline loops: CDR1 MDHEN, CDR2 SYDVKM. The CDR3 is 12 amino acids. J is TRBJ1-1 and V is TRBV28; TRBD1 agrees at 8 bases. Sequences were derived from CD4+ or CD8+ T cells sorted from blood, sampled in a trial of the OX40 agonist ivuxolimab. This sequence was found in an adult with an advanced solid tumor such as melanoma, head and neck, liver or kidney cancer. The CDR3 DNA reads as TGTGCCAGCAGAGAGACAGGGGCTGAAGCTTTCTTT. It codes for CASRETGAEAFF.